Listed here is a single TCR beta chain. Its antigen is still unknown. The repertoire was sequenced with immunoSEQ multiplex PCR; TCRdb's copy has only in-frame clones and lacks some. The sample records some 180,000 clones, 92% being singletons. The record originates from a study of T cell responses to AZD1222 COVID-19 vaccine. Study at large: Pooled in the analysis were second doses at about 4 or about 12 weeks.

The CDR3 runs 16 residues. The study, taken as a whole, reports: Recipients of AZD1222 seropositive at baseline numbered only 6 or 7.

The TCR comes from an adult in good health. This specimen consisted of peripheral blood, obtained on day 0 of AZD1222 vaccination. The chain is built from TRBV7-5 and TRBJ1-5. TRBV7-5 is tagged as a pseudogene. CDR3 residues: CARSWRDNVSNQPQHF. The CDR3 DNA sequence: TGTGCCAGAAGCTGGAGGGACAACGTAAGCAATCAGCCCCAGCATTTT.